A selection of T cell receptor beta chains follows, all from one sample in a study of T-cell memory formation after mild COVID-19. Using its own MiXCR run on the 5' RACE reads, TCRdb lists one record per CDR3 protein. This table has 300,000 to 350,000 distinct CDR3 sequences, more than 13% appearing once. Specimen: PBMCs or a T cell subset sorted from them (not recorded which). All receptors come from a man younger than 30 who had mild COVID-19 (a few samples of this study predate the infection). Cell type and time point are not known. Both conserved end residues are trimmed from each CDR3. Each record gives: V gene, D gene, J gene, CDR3 protein. D genes are given only for firm matches.

TRBV12-3/TRBV12-4	.	TRBJ1-2	ASSLHGKAYGYT
TRBV7-2	TRBD1	TRBJ1-1	ASSLADRGRGAF
TRBV10-3	.	TRBJ1-2	AASGTDYGYT
TRBV4-1	.	TRBJ2-1	ASSHLLYRASSYNEQF
TRBV10-3	.	TRBJ1-2	AISESVRGAAGGYT
TRBV12-3/TRBV12-4	.	TRBJ2-3	ASRPGRRPDTQY
TRBV7-2	.	TRBJ1-1	ASSWGRGMNTEAF
TRBV3-1	.	TRBJ2-7	ASSQGGTTYEQY
TRBV6-5	TRBD1	TRBJ2-7	ASRISGTVTYEQY
TRBV4-2	.	TRBJ1-2	ASSQDQMVNYGYT
TRBV9	TRBD1	TRBJ2-2	ASSANEGQGMTGELF
TRBV7-2	TRBD1	TRBJ1-1	ASSRSDRENTEAF